The clone carrying this T cell receptor (beta chain) was seen repeatedly, ten times or more. The target antigen is unknown. The junction departs from the called germline gene at one end, perhaps through a read error. This entry belongs to a study of blood T cells in healthy people across ages. Study observations and caveats: With donor CMV status unknown, expanded clonotype changes were possibly confounded. More naive CD4+ cells and higher diversity marked long-lived donors relative to aged donors.

The study recruited healthy Caucasian donors from Russia who were aged about 6 to 100. The use of a sample-barcoded 5' primer and a J-beta primer mix characterized a second PCR of roughly 6 to 11 cycles. TCRdb re-analysed the 5' RACE reads in MiXCR, keeping a single row per CDR3 protein. This table holds hundreds of thousands of distinct CDR3 sequences, around 48% found once. Germline CDR1 and CDR2: SNHLY and FYNNEI. The CDR3 loop spans 12 amino acids. Specimen: blood. This receptor was identified in a man between 25 and 39 years old in good health. The chain carries TRBV2 and TRBJ2-7; D uncertain. The CDR3 region is CASRPDSYEQYF. The DNA for the CDR3 is TGCGCCAGCCGGCCGGACTCCTACGAGCAGTACTTC.